Reported below is one T cell receptor beta chain. This clone's antigen is unknown. The input lacks base qualities; no much larger clone sits a single base away. V is cut by 0 bases and J by 5 bases, and the space between the germline ends is 13 bases. The CDR3 sequence holds 15 residues, the cysteine and phenylalanine included. The kept DNA is CDR3 alone, 45 bases in frame from the first base. CDR1 and CDR2 are read off the germline V gene as SGHAT and FQNNGV. This specimen comes from a study of PD-L1 blockade in urothelial cancer listed by TCRdb under 2017. Broadly, across the study: Every patient began therapy in about 2014 and was given atezolizumab 1,200 mg intravenously every 3 weeks. About 85% of the 29 patients were males with bladder-origin urothelial cancer, and about 60% of the roughly 29 reported a prior smoking history. A median of roughly 140,000 T cells and approximately 86,000 unique TCRs was obtained from blood samples, and a median clonality of 0.080 was observed. Blood samples were analyzed 3 weeks after the start of treatment (second dose) and 6 weeks after the start of treatment. An exploratory multi-omic analysis was conducted of the somatic, immune and clinical correlates of response to PD-L1 blockade with atezolizumab in urothelial cancer. Durable clinical benefit meant progression-free survival longer than 6 months, and TCR features were also tested against progression-free and overall survival. TCR sequencing covered pretreatment tumor samples and matched, serially collected peripheral blood taken before and after atezolizumab treatment. Durable clinical benefit was achieved by nine patients and was not achieved by 20 patients. Some 30 patients had pretreatment blood TCR-seq, about 25 had at least one posttreatment blood collection, and about 25 had tumor TCR-seq. Patients had an ECOG performance status of 0 or 1 and had received between 0 and 3 prior chemotherapy regimens. In the same patients, pretreatment tumors underwent whole exome sequencing and RNA sequencing in addition to TCR sequencing.

Synthetic TCR analog templates were spiked into each PCR so that absolute template abundance could be estimated from read counts. Using the immunoSEQ assay, TCRbeta CDR3 regions were amplified from genomic DNA with bias-controlled V and J gene primers. Sequencing of rearranged TCRbeta segments was performed at approximately 20X coverage. The published analysis was carried out like this. Sequencing errors were corrected by clustering and CDR3s were annotated against IMGT to assign V, D and J genes. Only productive TCRbeta rearrangements were used in downstream analyses, excluding out-of-frame or stop-codon sequences. To compute clonality, Shannon entropy was normalized by the log of the number of unique productive sequences and then subtracted from one. Fisher's exact test with Benjamini-Hochberg correction, at a threshold of adjusted p below 0.01, was used to find clones that differed between time points or between blood and tumor. Held by TCRdb, this immuneACCESS table contains in-frame sequences only and omits some clones. Under half of the omission traces to an unresolved V gene where checked; the cause of the rest is unknown. D and trimming were read from the DNA, whereas the V and J calls and clone size are those reported in that table. Across this sample there are about 44,000 clones, with 82% seen only once. The top ten hold 3% to 3.5% of the sample.

Paper-wide results and their limitations: A pretreatment peripheral blood TCR clonality below the median was linked to improved progression-free and overall survival. Among patients with durable benefit, tumor-associated TCR clones showed greater expansion in peripheral blood 3 weeks after treatment started (n of about 21, p = 0.022). Because of the small sample size (n ≈ 29) and the many exploratory analyses performed, the results are intended to be regarded as hypothesis-generating.

A total of roughly 30 patients with locally advanced or metastatic urothelial carcinoma, treated at Memorial Sloan Kettering on a trial protocol, made up the cohort. Peripheral blood mononuclear cells were collected pretreatment and during treatment, with between 1 and 8 total time points per patient. The Qiagen DNeasy Blood extraction kit was used to purify genomic DNA from total PBMCs and from tumor samples. PBMCs were collected pretreatment and during treatment, and were isolated and stored as previously described. Here the chain combines TRBV11-2 and TRBJ1-1, and possibly TRBD1, on 5 matching bases. Sequencing used PBMCs, obtained around atezolizumab (anti-PD-L1) treatment. The clonotype originates from a man between 65 and 85 years old with urothelial cancer. The bases are TGTGCCAGCAGCTTAGATAGGGCCAGGGCAACTGAAGCTTTCTTT. Translated, it gives CASSLDRARATEAFF.